This T cell receptor beta chain was found in a study of blood T cell repertoires in COVID-19. Study-wide background: The study drew acute and convalescent COVID-19 samples from the United States, Italy and Spain. PBMCs, B-cell-depleted T cells, or T cells were the source of the cDNA or gDNA that made up the material.

The CDR3 consists of 15 residues. Germline V gene sequence: CDR1 SSHAT, CDR2 FNYEAQ (reference sequence). V gave up 6 bases and J gave up 2 bases; unmatched junction bases: 5. Authors' analysis steps: Quantification of nucleated cells was approximated via reference gene primer amplification. Clones were read by immunoSEQ multiplex PCR, and TCRdb kept only the in-frame ones, dropping some. D and trimming come from the DNA, and the V and J calls and clone size come from that table. In the table there are about 54,000 clones, 81% of which are singletons. The sequenced material came from peripheral blood. The rearrangement joins TRBV7-7 to TRBJ2-7; 12 positions agree with TRBD1. The sequence came from a woman aged 55-69 years with acute or convalescent COVID-19. CDR3 in amino acids: CASSPGTGGAYEQYF. For the CDR3, the DNA is TGTGCCAGCAGTCCCGGGACAGGGGGCGCCTACGAGCAGTACTTC.